This T cell receptor beta chain stems from a study of blood T cell repertoires in COVID-19. Study-level background: COVID-19 samples, acute and convalescent, were from the United States, Italy and Spain.

The assay was immunoSEQ multiplex PCR, and TCRdb's table has in-frame clones only and misses some. Altogether 320,000 or so clones are present, roughly 84% being singletons, with the ten largest covering 1%. Resolution of symptoms, clearance, or two negative PCRs was present in recovered Cohort 3 donors. The CDR3 is 15 residues long. The ends were cut back, 1 base at V and 6 bases at J, with 13 bases in the middle. The germline V gene encodes CDR1 SGHVS and CDR2 FQNEAQ. The sample consisted of PBMCs or T cells enriched from blood (not recorded which). The sequence derives from a woman aged 25 to 39 who had recovered from COVID-19. V usage is TRBV7-8 and J usage is TRBJ1-5; no definite D call. This CDR3 is CASSLVTEGSQPQHF. DNA for the CDR3: TGTGCCAGCAGCTTAGTCACAGAGGGAAGTCAGCCCCAGCATTTT.